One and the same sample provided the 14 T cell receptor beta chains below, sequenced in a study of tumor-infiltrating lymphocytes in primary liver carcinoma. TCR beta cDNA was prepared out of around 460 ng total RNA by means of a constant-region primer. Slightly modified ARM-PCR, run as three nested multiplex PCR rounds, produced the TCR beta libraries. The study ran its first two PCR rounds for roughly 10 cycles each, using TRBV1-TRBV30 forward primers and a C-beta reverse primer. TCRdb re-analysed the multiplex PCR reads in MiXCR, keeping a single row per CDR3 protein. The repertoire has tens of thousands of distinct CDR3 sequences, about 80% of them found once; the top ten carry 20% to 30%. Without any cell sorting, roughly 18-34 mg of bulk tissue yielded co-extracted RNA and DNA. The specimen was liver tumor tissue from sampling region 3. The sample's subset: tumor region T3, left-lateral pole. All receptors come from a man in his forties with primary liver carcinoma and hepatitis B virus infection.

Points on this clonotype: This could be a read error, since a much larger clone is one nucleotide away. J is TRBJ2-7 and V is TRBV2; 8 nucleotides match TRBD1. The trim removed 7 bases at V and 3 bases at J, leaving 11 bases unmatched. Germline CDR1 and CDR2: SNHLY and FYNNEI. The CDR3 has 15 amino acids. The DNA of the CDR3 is TGTGCCAGCATGGGGCAGACAGGGGCCGTCTACGAGCAGTACTTC. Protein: CASMGQTGAVYEQYF.

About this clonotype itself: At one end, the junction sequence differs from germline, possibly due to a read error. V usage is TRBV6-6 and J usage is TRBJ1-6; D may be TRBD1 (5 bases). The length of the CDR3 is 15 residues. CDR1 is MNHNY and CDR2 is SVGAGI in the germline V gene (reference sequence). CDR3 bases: TGTGCCAGCAGTTACTCCGGGATAGGGGATTCACCCATCCACTTT. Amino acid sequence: CASSYSGIGDSPIHF.

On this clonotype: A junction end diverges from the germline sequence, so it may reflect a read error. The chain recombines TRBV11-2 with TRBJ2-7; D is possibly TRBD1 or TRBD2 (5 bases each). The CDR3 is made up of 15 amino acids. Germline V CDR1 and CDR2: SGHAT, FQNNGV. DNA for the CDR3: TGTGCCTGCAGCCTTGGGGGATGGGTCTCCTACGAGCTGTACTTC. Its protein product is CACSLGGWVSYELYF.

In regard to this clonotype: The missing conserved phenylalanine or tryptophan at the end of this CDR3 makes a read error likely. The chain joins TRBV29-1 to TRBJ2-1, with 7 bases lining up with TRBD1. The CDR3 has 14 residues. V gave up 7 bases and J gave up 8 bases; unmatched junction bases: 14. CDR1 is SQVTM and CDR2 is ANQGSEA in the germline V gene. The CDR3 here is CSGLPGQEVYEQFI. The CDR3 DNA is TGCAGCGGATTGCCTGGACAGGAGGTGTATGAGCAGTTCATC.

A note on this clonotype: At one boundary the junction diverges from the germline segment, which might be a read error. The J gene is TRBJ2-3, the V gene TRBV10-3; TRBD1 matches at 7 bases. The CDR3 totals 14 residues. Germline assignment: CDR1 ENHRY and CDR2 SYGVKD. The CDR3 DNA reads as TGTGCCGTCAGTGGACAGGAGGGCACAGATACGCAGTATTTT. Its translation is CAVSGQEGTDTQYF.

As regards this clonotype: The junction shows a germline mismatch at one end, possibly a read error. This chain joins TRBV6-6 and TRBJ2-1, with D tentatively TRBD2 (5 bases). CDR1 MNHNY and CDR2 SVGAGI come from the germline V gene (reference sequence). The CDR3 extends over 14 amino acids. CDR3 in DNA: TGTGCCAGCAGGAGCGGCTACTCCTACTATGAGCAGTTTTTC. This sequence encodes CASRSGYSYYEQFF.

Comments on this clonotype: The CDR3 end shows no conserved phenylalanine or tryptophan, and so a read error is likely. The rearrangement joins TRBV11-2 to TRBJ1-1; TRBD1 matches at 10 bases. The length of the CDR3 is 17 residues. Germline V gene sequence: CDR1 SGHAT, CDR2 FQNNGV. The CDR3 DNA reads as TGTGCCAGCAGCCGAATGGGGGGACAGGGGTCCGGCACTGGAGCTTTCGTT. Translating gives CASSRMGGQGSGTGAFV.

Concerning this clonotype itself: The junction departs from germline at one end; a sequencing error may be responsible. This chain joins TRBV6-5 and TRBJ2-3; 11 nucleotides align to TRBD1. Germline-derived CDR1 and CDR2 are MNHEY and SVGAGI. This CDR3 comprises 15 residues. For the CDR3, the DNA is TGTGCCGGCAGTAGGGGACAGGGGGGCACAGATACGCAGTATTTT. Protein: CAGSRGQGGTDTQYF.

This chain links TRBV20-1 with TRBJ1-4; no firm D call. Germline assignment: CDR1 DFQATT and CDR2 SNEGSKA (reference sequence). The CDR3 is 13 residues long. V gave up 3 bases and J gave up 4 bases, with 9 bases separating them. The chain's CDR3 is CSASKGVNEKLFF. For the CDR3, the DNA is TGCAGTGCTAGTAAGGGAGTTAATGAAAAACTGTTTTTT.

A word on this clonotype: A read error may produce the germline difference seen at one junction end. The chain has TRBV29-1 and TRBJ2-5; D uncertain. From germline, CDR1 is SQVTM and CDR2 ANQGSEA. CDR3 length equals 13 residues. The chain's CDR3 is CSVEGHLKETQYF. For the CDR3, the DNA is TGCAGCGTTGAAGGACACTTAAAAGAGACACAGTACTTC.

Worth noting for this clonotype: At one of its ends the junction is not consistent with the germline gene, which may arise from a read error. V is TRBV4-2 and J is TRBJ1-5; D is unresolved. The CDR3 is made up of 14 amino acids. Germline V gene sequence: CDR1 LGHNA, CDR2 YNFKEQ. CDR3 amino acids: CASSQDWEQSAPAF. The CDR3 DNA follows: TGTGCCAGCAGCCAAGATTGGGAGCAATCAGCCCCAGCATTT.

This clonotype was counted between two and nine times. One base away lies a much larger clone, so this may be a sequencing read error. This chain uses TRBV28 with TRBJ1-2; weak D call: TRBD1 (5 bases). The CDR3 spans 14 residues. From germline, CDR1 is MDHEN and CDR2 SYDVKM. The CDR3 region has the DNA TGTGTCAGCAGAAAGGCAGGGCCTGACTATGGCTACACCTTC. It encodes CVSRKAGPDYGYTF.

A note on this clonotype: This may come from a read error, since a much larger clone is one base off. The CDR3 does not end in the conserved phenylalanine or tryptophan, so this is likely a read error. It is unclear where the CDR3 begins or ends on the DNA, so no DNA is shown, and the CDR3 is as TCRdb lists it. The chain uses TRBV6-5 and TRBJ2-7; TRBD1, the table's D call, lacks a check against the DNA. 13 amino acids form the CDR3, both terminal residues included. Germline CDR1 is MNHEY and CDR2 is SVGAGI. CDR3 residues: CASNRDRGYELYL.

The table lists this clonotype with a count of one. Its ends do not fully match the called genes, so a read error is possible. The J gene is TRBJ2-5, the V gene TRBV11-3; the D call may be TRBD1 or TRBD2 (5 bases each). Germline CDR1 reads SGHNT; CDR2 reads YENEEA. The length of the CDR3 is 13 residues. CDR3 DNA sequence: TGTGCCGACAGCAGAGGGACCGTAGAGGCCCAGTACTTC. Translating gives CADSRGTVEAQYF.